These 22 T cell receptor beta chains came from one sample sequenced in a study of T cells in Graves' hyperthyroidism and ophthalmopathy. TCR beta CDR3 region amplification was performed from RNA transcripts. Primed by the HTBI set, a first-round RT-PCR was run on the TCR CDR3. TCRdb passed the multiplex PCR reads through MiXCR, listing each CDR3 protein once. The data contain some 340,000 distinct CDR3 sequences, about 13% of them singletons. The sequencing input was blood. Source of these receptors: a woman aged 40 to 55 with Graves' ophthalmopathy.

The chain combines TRBV28 with TRBJ2-3; TRBD2 matches 7 bases. The CDR3 extends over 17 amino acids. J was trimmed by 2 bases and V by 6 bases; bases with no gene match: 14. CDR1 and CDR2 (germline): MDHEN, SYDVKM. CDR3 in DNA: TGTGCCAGCAGCCGTCTCGGACTAGGAGCGTACACAGATACGCAGTATTTT. Amino acid sequence: CASSRLGLGAYTDTQYF.

This clonotype was recorded many times. The chain recombines TRBV7-9 with TRBJ2-2; no clear D gene. V gave up 5 bases and J gave up 5 bases, with 18 bases separating them. CDR3 size: 16 residues. Germline CDR1 reads SEHNR; CDR2 reads FQNEAQ (reference sequence). The CDR3 here is CASSPLVAPRTGELFF. The CDR3 bases are TGTGCCAGCAGCCCCCTCGTGGCCCCTCGGACCGGGGAGCTGTTTTTT.

V usage is TRBV28 and J usage is TRBJ1-2; D may be TRBD1 (5 bases). CDR1 and CDR2 (germline): MDHEN, SYDVKM. Trimming left V 7 bases short and J 7 bases short, with 16 bases between. This CDR3 is built from 13 residues. This CDR3 is CASIRTGVFGYTF. The CDR3 nucleotides read TGTGCCAGCATCCGGACGGGGGTGTTTGGCTACACCTTC.

This clonotype was counted at least ten times. The chain is built from TRBV2 and TRBJ2-2, with D perhaps given as TRBD1 or TRBD2 (6 bases each). Between the trimmed V and J ends, which lost 3 bases and 5 bases, there was a span of 13 bases. This CDR3 is 15 amino acids long. Germline CDR1 SNHLY, CDR2 FYNNEI. Here the CDR3 DNA reads TGTGCCAGCAGTGAGAACAGGGCGGGGACCGGGGAGCTGTTTTTT. Protein sequence: CASSENRAGTGELFF. Combining the CDR3 with reference TRBV2 and TRBJ2-2 gives the whole variable domain EPEVTQTPSHQVTQMGQEVILRCVPISNHLYFYWYRQILGQKVEFLVSFYNNEISEKSEIFDDQFSVERPDGSNFTLKIRSTKLEDSAMYFCASSENRAGTGELFFGEGSRLTVL.

In its sample, this clonotype was seen many times. The CDR3: CASGRGGYYEQYF. The CDR3 nucleotides are TGTGCTAGTGGTCGGGGCGGATACTACGAGCAGTACTTC. V gene TRBV12-5 combines with J gene TRBJ2-7; D could derive from TRBD1 or TRBD2 (5 bases each). Trimming pared 5 bases from V and 3 bases from J, leaving 11 bases between. CDR1 is LGHNT and CDR2 is FRNRAP in the germline V gene. This CDR3 has 13 residues.

In this sample, this clonotype turned up many times. The genes are TRBV6-2 or TRBV6-3 and TRBJ1-2; a weak D match, TRBD1 (5 bases). The CDR3 contains 12 residues. The V end was cut by 2 bases, the J end by 7 bases, with 8 bases between. Germline V CDR1 and CDR2: MNHEY, SVGEGT. This CDR3 is CASSYTTGGYTF. For the CDR3, the DNA is TGTGCCAGCAGTTACACCACAGGTGGCTACACCTTC.

Here the CDR3 DNA reads TGTGCCAGCAGCCAAGATAACGGAATGGGGACTGAAGCTTTCTTT. Translated, it gives CASSQDNGMGTEAFF. The V and J genes are TRBV4-2 and TRBJ1-1; D gene ambiguous. V was shortened by 0 bases and J by 5 bases, with 13 bases between the two germline ends. This CDR3 contains 15 residues. The V gene's germline CDR1 is LGHNA and CDR2 YNFKEQ.

This clonotype was recorded many times. The chain uses TRBV20-1 and TRBJ2-4, with 9 bases fitting TRBD2. This CDR3 has 15 amino acids. Looked up from germline, CDR1 is DFQATT and CDR2 is SNEGSKA (reference sequence). The V gene end was trimmed by 4 bases and the J gene end by 1 base; junction bases not matched to a gene: 5. The CDR3 region is CSATQREVAKNIQYF. In DNA form, the CDR3 reads TGCAGTGCTACGCAGCGGGAGGTTGCCAAAAACATTCAGTACTTC.

The chain has TRBV6-1 and TRBJ2-1; tentative D call: TRBD2 (7 bases). V dropped 7 bases and J dropped 8 bases, with 21 bases sitting between them. CDR3 size: 15 residues. CDR1 MNHNS and CDR2 SASEGT come from the germline V gene. The CDR3 loop is CASIRGGGLIDEQFF. The CDR3 DNA sequence: TGTGCCAGCATAAGGGGGGGGGGGCTCATCGATGAGCAGTTCTTC.

V gene TRBV6-2 or TRBV6-3 combines with J gene TRBJ2-7; 10 bases fit TRBD2. Trimming removed 5 bases from V and 6 bases from J; junction bases left unmatched: 7. Germline CDR1 reads MNHEY; CDR2 reads SVGEGT. The CDR3 covers 14 residues. DNA of the CDR3: TGTGCCAGCAGTAGGGGGACTAGCGTGGTCGAGCAGTACTTC. This translates into CASSRGTSVVEQYF.

In this sample, this clonotype turned up many times. The junction shows a germline mismatch at one end, possibly a read error. The chain couples TRBV29-1 to TRBJ1-5; weak D call: TRBD1 (6 bases). The germline V gene encodes CDR1 SQVTM and CDR2 ANQGSEA. This CDR3 comprises 14 residues. CDR3 residues: CSVQDRNSNQPQHF. CDR3 sequence (DNA): TGCAGCGTTCAAGACAGGAATAGCAATCAGCCCCAGCATTTT. Variable domain in full (rest from reference TRBV29-1 and TRBJ1-5): SAVISQKPSRDICQRGTSLTIQCQVDSQVTMMFWYRQQPGQSLTLIATANQGSEATYESGFVIDKFPISRPNLTFSTLTVSNMSPEDSSIYLCSVQDRNSNQPQHFGDGTRLSIL.

Only a few counts were recorded for this clonotype. This sequence joins TRBV14 and TRBJ2-1, with 15 bases that match TRBD2. V gave up 4 bases and J gave up 11 bases; unmatched junction bases: 6. The CDR3 has 15 amino acids. Germline V gene sequence: CDR1 SGHDN, CDR2 FVKESK. The CDR3 reads CASSLRTSGRAKQFF. The DNA of the CDR3 is TGTGCCAGCAGCCTTCGGACTAGCGGGAGGGCCAAGCAGTTCTTC.

In its sample, this clonotype was seen many times. J is TRBJ1-2 and V is TRBV3-1, with 7 bases lining up with TRBD1. Germline-derived CDR1 and CDR2 are LGHDT and YNNKEL (reference sequence). The J segment lost 8 bases and the V segment lost 5 bases, leaving 5 bases of the junction unmatched. This CDR3 region has 12 residues. The CDR3 spells CASSSGTVGYTF. CDR3 DNA: TGTGCCAGCAGCTCGGGGACAGTAGGCTACACCTTC.

This clonotype was observed many times. In DNA form, the CDR3 reads TGTGCCAGCAGTTTCCTCCCATTCGCAAGGAGTGGATACGAGCAGTACTTC. This translates into CASSFLPFARSGYEQYF. The V gene is TRBV6-1, the J gene TRBJ2-7; no firm D call. The CDR3 is 17 residues long. Germline CDR1 MNHNS, CDR2 SASEGT. Trimming pared 5 bases from V and 4 bases from J, leaving 24 bases between.

As to this clonotype: A much larger clone sits a single nucleotide away, making a read error possible. No conserved phenylalanine or tryptophan is present at the end of the CDR3, so a read error is the likely explanation. The DNA for the CDR3 is TGTGCCACCTCTAGCTACGGTCAGGGGAGGACTGAAGCTTTCCTT. This gives the protein CATSSYGQGRTEAFL. This chain links TRBV19 with TRBJ1-1, with D possibly TRBD1 on 6 matching bases. The length of the CDR3 is 15 residues. Germline V gives CDR1 LNHDA, CDR2 SQIVND (reference sequence). Trimming shortened V by 10 bases and J by 5 bases, and 23 bases separated the two germline ends.

The table lists this clonotype with many counts. This chain uses TRBV29-1 with TRBJ1-1; D is undetermined. CDR3 length: 13 residues. Germline CDR1 and CDR2: SQVTM and ANQGSEA. Trimming removed 5 bases at V and 3 bases at J, with 13 bases between. The CDR3 bases are TGCAGCGTTTGCCGGTTGAGGGACACTGAAGCTTTCTTT. Protein product: CSVCRLRDTEAFF.

Remarks on this clonotype: A clone one base away is much larger, so this may be a read error. V usage is TRBV19 and J usage is TRBJ1-4, with unresolved D. This CDR3 has 16 amino acids. Germline lookup yields CDR1 LNHDA and CDR2 SQIVND (reference sequence). Written as DNA, the CDR3 is TGTGCCAGTAGTTTCGGAGTACTCGCAACTAATGGAAAACTGTTTTTT. It translates to CASSFGVLATNGKLFF.

The chain is built from TRBV2 and TRBJ1-2; D is unresolved. Germline V lookup: CDR1 SNHLY, CDR2 FYNNEI. Trimming cost V 0 bases and J 4 bases, with 12 bases left between them. The length of the CDR3 is 15 residues. CDR3 protein: CASSEALRQTYGYTF. In DNA, the CDR3 is TGTGCCAGCAGTGAAGCGCTTAGGCAAACCTATGGCTACACCTTC.

There are many counts of this clonotype. V gene TRBV7-8 combines with J gene TRBJ1-5; D perhaps matches TRBD1 (5 bases). The germline V and J ends were trimmed by 4 bases and 4 bases, with 14 bases remaining between them. Germline-derived CDR1 and CDR2 are SGHVS and FQNEAQ. This CDR3 region has 15 residues. CDR3 coding DNA: TGTGCCAGCAGCTCCACCCGGGGGGGGAATCAGCCCCAGCATTTT. This translates into CASSSTRGGNQPQHF.

Worth noting for this clonotype: At one boundary the junction diverges from the germline segment, which might be a read error. This chain uses TRBV28 with TRBJ1-2; D is ambiguous. The CDR3 is 15 amino acids. CDR1 and CDR2 from the germline V gene are MDHEN and SYDVKM. As DNA, the CDR3 is TGCGCCAGCAGTTCAGTCGCCGGCCAGCTCTATGGCTACACCTTC. Translated: CASSSVAGQLYGYTF.

V and J are TRBV25-1 and TRBJ2-7; D assignment may be TRBD1 or TRBD2 (6 bases each). Germline CDR1 MGHDK, CDR2 SYGVNS. Trimming removed 1 base at V and 3 bases at J, with 10 bases between. The CDR3 is 14 amino acids. The CDR3 is CASSEWGDIYEQYF. The DNA of the CDR3 is TGTGCCAGCAGTGAATGGGGGGACATCTACGAGCAGTACTTC.

The sample holds many counts of this clonotype. The gene calls are TRBV6-1 and TRBJ1-2; D may be TRBD1 (6 bases). The CDR3 is 14 residues long. The ends were cut back, 7 bases at V and 7 bases at J, with 19 bases in the middle. Per germline, CDR1 MNHNS and CDR2 SASEGT. Written as DNA, the CDR3 is TGTGCCAGCAACGCAGGGGAGGGCCCTTCTGGCTACACCTTC. This codes for CASNAGEGPSGYTF.